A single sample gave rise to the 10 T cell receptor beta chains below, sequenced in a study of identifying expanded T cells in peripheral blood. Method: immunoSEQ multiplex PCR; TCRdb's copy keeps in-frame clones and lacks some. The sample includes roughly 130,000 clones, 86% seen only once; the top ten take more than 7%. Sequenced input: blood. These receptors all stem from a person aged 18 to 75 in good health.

DNA for the CDR3: TGTGCCAGCAGCGTAGAACTAGCGGGTACAAATGAGCAGTTCTTC. The encoded protein is CASSVELAGTNEQFF. This chain links TRBV9 with TRBJ2-1, with TRBD2 identical over 9 bases. Germline V CDR1 and CDR2: SGDLS, YYNGEE. The V segment lost 0 bases and the J segment 7 bases; nucleotides outside the gene matches: 5. CDR3 size: 15 residues.

The CDR3 DNA reads TGTGCCAGCAGTTACTCCAGGGGGATCGGCACTGAAGCTTTCTTT. Its translation: CASSYSRGIGTEAFF. This chain links TRBV6-5 with TRBJ1-1, with TRBD1 matching over 7 bases. This CDR3 comprises 15 residues. With V trimmed by 0 bases and J by 4 bases, 5 bases remained unmatched. CDR1 and CDR2 from the germline V gene are MNHEY and SVGAGI.

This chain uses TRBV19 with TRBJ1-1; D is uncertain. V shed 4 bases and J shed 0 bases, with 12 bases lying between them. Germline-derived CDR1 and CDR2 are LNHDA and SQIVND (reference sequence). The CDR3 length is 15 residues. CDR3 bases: TGTGCCAGTAGTAAAATAACCGGACTGAACACTGAAGCTTTCTTT. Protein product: CASSKITGLNTEAFF.

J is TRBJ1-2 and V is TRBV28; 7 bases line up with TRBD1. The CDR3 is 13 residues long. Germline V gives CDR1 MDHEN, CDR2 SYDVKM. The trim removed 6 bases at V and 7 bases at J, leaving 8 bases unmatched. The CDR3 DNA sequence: TGTGCCAGCAGCCTAGACAGGGTTGCTGGCTACACCTTC. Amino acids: CASSLDRVAGYTF.

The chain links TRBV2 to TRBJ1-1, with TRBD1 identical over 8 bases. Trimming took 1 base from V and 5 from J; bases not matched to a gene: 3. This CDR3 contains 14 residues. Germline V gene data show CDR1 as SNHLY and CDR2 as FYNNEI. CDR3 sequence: CASSEGTGITEAFF. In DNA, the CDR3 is TGTGCCAGCAGTGAAGGGACAGGGATTACTGAAGCTTTCTTT.

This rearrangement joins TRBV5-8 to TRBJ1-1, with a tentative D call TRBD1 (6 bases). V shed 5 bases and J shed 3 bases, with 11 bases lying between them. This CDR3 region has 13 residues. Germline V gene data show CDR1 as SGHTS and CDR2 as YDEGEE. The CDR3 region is CASRFRGYTEAFF. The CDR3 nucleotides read TGTGCCAGCAGATTCAGGGGTTACACTGAAGCTTTCTTT. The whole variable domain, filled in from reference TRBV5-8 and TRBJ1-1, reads EAGVTQSPTHLIKTRGQQATLRCSPISGHTSVYWYQQALGLGLQFLLWYDEGEERNRGNFPPRFSGRQFPNYSSELNVNALELEDSALYLCASRFRGYTEAFFGQGTRLTVV.

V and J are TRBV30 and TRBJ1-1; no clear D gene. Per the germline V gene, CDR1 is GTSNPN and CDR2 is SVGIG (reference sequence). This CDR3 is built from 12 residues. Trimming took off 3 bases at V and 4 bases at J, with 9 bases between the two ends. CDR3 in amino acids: CAWRRRPTEAFF. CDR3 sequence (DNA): TGTGCCTGGAGACGGCGGCCCACTGAAGCTTTCTTT.

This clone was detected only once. CDR3 in DNA: TGTGCCAGTAGTACGCCGGGACAGGGGGCCTACGAGCAGTACTTC. This translates into CASSTPGQGAYEQYF. The chain carries TRBV19 and TRBJ2-7; 11 nucleotides agree with TRBD1. The CDR3 is 15 residues long. The germline V gene encodes CDR1 LNHDA and CDR2 SQIVND (reference sequence). The J segment lost 2 bases and the V segment lost 4 bases, leaving 4 bases of the junction unmatched.

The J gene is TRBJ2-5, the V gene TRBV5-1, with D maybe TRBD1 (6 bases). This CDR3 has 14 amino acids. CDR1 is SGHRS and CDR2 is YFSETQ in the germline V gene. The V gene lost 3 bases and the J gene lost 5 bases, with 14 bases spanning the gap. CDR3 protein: CASSYDRMRETQYF. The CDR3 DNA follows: TGCGCCAGCAGCTACGACAGGATGAGGGAGACCCAGTACTTC.

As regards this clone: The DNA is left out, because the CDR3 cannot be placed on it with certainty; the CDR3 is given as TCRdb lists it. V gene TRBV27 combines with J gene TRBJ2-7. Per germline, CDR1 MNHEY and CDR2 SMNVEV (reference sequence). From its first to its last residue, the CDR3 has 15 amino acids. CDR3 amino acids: CASSFGSGADYEQYF.